A few counts support the clone carrying this T cell receptor (beta chain). Its antigen is unknown. Trimming pared 2 bases from V and 9 bases from J, leaving 16 bases between. Germline V gene data show CDR1 as SEHNR and CDR2 as FQNEAQ (reference sequence). The CDR3 consists of 14 residues. The method was immunoSEQ multiplex PCR; TCRdb's version includes in-frame clones alone and lacks a portion of them. The sample comprises roughly 30,000 clones, about 86% of which are singletons, and over 0.75% rests with the top ten. This entry belongs to a study of PD-1 blockade in classical Hodgkin lymphoma. Findings and limits, study-wide: With CD4+ cells, TCR diversity rose significantly by C4D1, but not with CD8+ cells.

Time point meaning: cycle 4 day 1 (C4D1), after about 6 weeks of nivolumab. Following autologous stem cell transplantation, relapse occurred in every patient, and exposure to brentuximab vedotin varied. The CD4+ T cells used were purified from thawed PBMCs through magnetic negative selection. The chain has TRBV7-9 and TRBJ1-2; the D gene is possibly TRBD1 (6 bases). This TCR derives from a human donor with classical Hodgkin lymphoma. The sequencing used CD4+ T cells from blood, collected before the fourth cycle of nivolumab. For the CDR3, the DNA is TGTGCCAGCAGCTTATTCCCAGGGGCTTCTAGCTACACCTTC. Translation gives CASSLFPGASSYTF.